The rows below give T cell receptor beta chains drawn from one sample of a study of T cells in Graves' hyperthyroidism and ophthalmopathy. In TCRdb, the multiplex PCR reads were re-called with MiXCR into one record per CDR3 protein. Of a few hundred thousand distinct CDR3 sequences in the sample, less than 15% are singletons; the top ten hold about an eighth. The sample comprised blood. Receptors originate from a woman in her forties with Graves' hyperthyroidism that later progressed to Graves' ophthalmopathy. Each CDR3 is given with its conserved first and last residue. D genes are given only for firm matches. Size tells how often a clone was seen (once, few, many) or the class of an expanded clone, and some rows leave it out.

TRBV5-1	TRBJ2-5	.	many	CASSWGPAAETQYF	TGCGCCAGCAGCTGGGGACCAGCGGCGGAGACCCAGTACTTC
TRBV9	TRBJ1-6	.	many	CASSRGVNSPLHF	TGTGCCAGCTCGAGGGGAGTTAATTCACCCCTCCACTTT
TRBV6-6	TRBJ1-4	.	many	CASSYSTGGADWEKLFF	TGTGCCAGCAGTTACTCGACTGGGGGGGCGGATTGGGAAAAACTGTTTTTT
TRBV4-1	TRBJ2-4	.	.	CASSHGDRAKNIQYF	TGCGCTAGCAGCCATGGCGACAGGGCCAAAAACATTCAGTACTTC
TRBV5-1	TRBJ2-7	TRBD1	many	CASSSGQGAYEQYF	TGCGCCAGCAGCTCGGGACAGGGGGCCTACGAGCAGTACTTC
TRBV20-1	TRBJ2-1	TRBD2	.	CSARDELAGVSNEQFF	TGCAGTGCTAGAGATGAACTAGCGGGAGTAAGTAATGAGCAGTTCTTC
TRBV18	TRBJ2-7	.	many	CASSPRTNPYEQYF	TGTGCCAGCTCACCGCGGACAAATCCCTACGAGCAGTACTTC
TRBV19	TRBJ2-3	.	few	CASSSYPDTQYF	TGTGCCAGTAGTAGTTACCCAGATACGCAGTATTTT
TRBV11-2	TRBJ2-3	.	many	CASSLTARTDTQYF	TGTGCCAGCAGCTTGACGGCACGCACAGATACGCAGTATTTT
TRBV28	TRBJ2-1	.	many	CASSPFLAAVPRQFF	TGTGCCAGCAGCCCTTTCTTGGCCGCTGTCCCTCGGCAGTTCTTC
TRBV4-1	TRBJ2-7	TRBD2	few	CASSQGGSGSQYEQYF	TGCGCCAGCAGCCAAGGAGGCAGCGGGAGCCAGTACGAGCAGTACTTC
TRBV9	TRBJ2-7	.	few	CASSSSPVDEQYF	TGTGCCAGCAGCTCTAGCCCGGTAGACGAGCAGTACTTC
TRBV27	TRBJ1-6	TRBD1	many	CASREQGGINSPLHF	TGTGCCAGCAGGGAGCAGGGGGGAATTAATTCACCCCTCCACTTT
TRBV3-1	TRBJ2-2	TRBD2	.	CASSKLSTLAGGTGELFF	TGTGCCAGCAGCAAACTCTCTACTCTAGCGGGAGGAACCGGGGAGCTGTTTTTT
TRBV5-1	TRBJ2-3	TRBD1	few	CASSPGTGFSTDTQYF	TGCGCCAGCAGCCCCGGGACAGGCTTTAGCACAGATACGCAGTATTTT
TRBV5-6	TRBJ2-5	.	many	CASREGGYQETQYF	TGTGCCAGCCGAGAAGGAGGGTACCAAGAGACCCAGTACTTC
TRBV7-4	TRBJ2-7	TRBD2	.	CASSYRAGPEQYF	TGTGCCAGCAGCTATCGAGCGGGGCCAGAGCAGTACTTC
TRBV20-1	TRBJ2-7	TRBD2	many	CSAKTASGRSEQYF	TGCAGTGCTAAGACGGCTAGCGGGAGGAGCGAGCAGTACTTC
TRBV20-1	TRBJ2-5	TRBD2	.	CSATSSGSRETQYF	TGCAGTGCTACTAGTAGCGGGAGTAGGGAGACCCAGTACTTC
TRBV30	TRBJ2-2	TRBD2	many	CAWRVPGLATNTGELFF	TGTGCCTGGAGGGTACCGGGACTAGCAACGAACACCGGGGAGCTGTTTTTT
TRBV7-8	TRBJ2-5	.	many	CASSLVVRVQETQYF	TGTGCCAGCAGCTTAGTCGTCAGGGTCCAAGAGACCCAGTACTTC
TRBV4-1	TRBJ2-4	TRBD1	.	CASSQPLQGAKNIQYF	TGCGCCAGCAGCCAACCCCTACAGGGGGCCAAAAACATTCAGTACTTC
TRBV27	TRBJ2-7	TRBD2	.	CASSPTSAYEQYF	TGTGCCAGCAGTCCCACTAGCGCTTACGAGCAGTACTTC
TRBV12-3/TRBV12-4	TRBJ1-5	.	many	CASSLAKQLNQPQHF	TGTGCCAGCAGTTTAGCGAAACAGCTCAATCAGCCCCAGCATTTT
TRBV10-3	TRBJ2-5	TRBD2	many	CAIRGTSGPQGVETQYF	TGTGCCATCAGAGGGACTAGCGGCCCTCAAGGGGTAGAGACCCAGTACTTC
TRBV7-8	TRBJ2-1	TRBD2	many	CASSLGVASGRASEFF	TGTGCCAGCAGCTTAGGTGTGGCTAGCGGGAGGGCCAGTGAGTTCTTC
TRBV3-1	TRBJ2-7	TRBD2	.	CASSPGTRGEQYF	TGTGCCAGCAGCCCTGGGACTAGAGGGGAGCAGTACTTC
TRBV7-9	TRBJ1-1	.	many	CASSLKLFTEAFF	TGTGCCAGCAGCTTAAAGTTATTCACTGAAGCTTTCTTT
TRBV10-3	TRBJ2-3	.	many	CAISDLGVLADTQYF	TGTGCCATCAGTGATTTGGGGGTTCTGGCAGATACGCAGTATTTT
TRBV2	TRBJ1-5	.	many	CASRGDVSNQPQHF	TGTGCCAGCAGGGGGGACGTTAGCAATCAGCCCCAGCATTTT
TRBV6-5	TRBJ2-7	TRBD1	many	CASSYSRGFGSEQYF	TGTGCCAGCAGTTACTCCAGGGGGTTCGGCAGCGAGCAGTACTTC
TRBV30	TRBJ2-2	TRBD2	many	CAWSGLKAGTSGRRTGELFF	TGTGCCTGGAGTGGACTAAAGGCCGGGACTAGCGGGAGGAGGACCGGGGAGCTGTTTTTT
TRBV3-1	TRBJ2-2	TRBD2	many	CASSRTSGRHTGELFF	TGTGCCAGCAGCCGCACGAGCGGGAGGCACACCGGGGAGCTGTTTTTT
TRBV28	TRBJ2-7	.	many	CASSRLTGSYEQYF	TGTGCCAGCAGTCGCCTTACAGGCTCCTACGAGCAGTACTTC
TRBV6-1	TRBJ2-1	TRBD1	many	CASSTSGTGSYNEQFF	TGTGCCAGCAGTACCTCCGGGACAGGCTCCTACAATGAGCAGTTCTTC
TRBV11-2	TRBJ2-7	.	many	CASSLEAGFSYEQYF	TGTGCCAGCAGCTTAGAGGCAGGTTTTTCCTACGAGCAGTACTTC
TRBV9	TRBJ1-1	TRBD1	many	CASSEPLDREPNTEAFF	TGTGCCAGCAGCGAGCCCCTGGACAGGGAGCCCAACACTGAAGCTTTCTTT
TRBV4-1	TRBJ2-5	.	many	CASSQGSSGAETQYF	TGCGCCAGCAGCCAAGGTTCGTCGGGAGCAGAGACCCAGTACTTC
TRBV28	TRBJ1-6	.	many	CASSFPGSPLHF	TGTGCCAGCAGTTTCCCTGGATCACCCCTCCACTTT
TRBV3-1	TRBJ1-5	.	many	CASSQDSSYNQPQHF	TGTGCCAGCAGCCAAGATTCGAGTTACAATCAGCCCCAGCATTTT
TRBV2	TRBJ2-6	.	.	CARSQVGLSGANVLTF	TGTGCCAGAAGCCAAGTCGGGCTATCTGGGGCCAACGTCCTGACTTTC
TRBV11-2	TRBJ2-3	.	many	CASSPLGSDTDTQYF	TGTGCCAGCAGCCCTTTGGGGTCTGACACAGATACGCAGTATTTT
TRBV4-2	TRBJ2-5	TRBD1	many	CASSPDATGAWETQYF	TGTGCCAGCAGCCCAGACGCTACAGGGGCTTGGGAGACCCAGTACTTC
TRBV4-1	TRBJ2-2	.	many	CASRRTATGELFF	TGCGCCAGCCGGAGGACGGCTACCGGGGAGCTGTTTTTT
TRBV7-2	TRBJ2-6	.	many	CASSLEGGTLRANVLTF	TGTGCCAGCAGCTTAGAAGGTGGGACCCTGCGGGCCAACGTCCTGACTTTC
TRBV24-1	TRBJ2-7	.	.	CATSGRDTAFYEQYF	TGTGCCACCAGTGGCCGGGACACAGCTTTCTACGAGCAGTACTTC
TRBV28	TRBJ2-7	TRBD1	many	CASSRPTGGNPYEQYF	TGTGCCAGCAGTCGACCGACAGGGGGCAACCCCTACGAGCAGTACTTC
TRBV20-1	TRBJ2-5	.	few	CSARDPDLQETQYF	TGCAGTGCTAGAGATCCAGACCTCCAAGAGACCCAGTACTTC
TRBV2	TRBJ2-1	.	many	CARGGVDSDYNEQFF	TGTGCCAGGGGGGGGGTGGACAGTGATTACAATGAGCAGTTCTTC